A selection of T cell receptor beta chains follows, all from one sample in a study of beta chain features in type 1 diabetes. Profiling relied on immunoSEQ multiplex PCR, and the TCRdb table lists in-frame clones only, not all of them. The sample yields about 250,000 clones, roughly 15% seen once. The sequenced material came from naive CD4+ T cells from blood. All receptors derive from a woman aged 40 to 50 in good health. Each CDR3 is given with its conserved first and last residue. A D gene is named only where the DNA matches it firmly. Rows give clone size only sometimes, using once, few, many, or a class for an expanded clone.

J gene: TRBJ1-1; clone size: few; D gene: NA; V gene: TRBV7-9; CDR3 DNA: TGTGCCAGCAGCTCCGGGCGGGACACTGAAGCTTTCTTT; CDR3 protein: CASSSGRDTEAFF
J gene: TRBJ1-4; clone size: few; D gene: TRBD1; V gene: TRBV7-2; CDR3 DNA: TGTGCCAGCAGCTTAGGGGACAGTCAGGAAAAACTGTTTTTT; CDR3 protein: CASSLGDSQEKLFF
J gene: TRBJ2-4; clone size: few; D gene: NA; V gene: TRBV2; CDR3 DNA: TGTGCCAGCCAAGACACGCTAGCCCAAAACATTCAGTACTTC; CDR3 protein: CASQDTLAQNIQYF
J gene: TRBJ1-4; clone size: few; D gene: NA; V gene: TRBV5-1; CDR3 DNA: TGCGCCAGCAGCTTCAGGGCGGCTAATGAAAAACTGTTTTTT; CDR3 protein: CASSFRAANEKLFF
J gene: TRBJ2-1; clone size: NA; D gene: TRBD1; V gene: TRBV4-3; CDR3 DNA: TGCGCCAGCAGCCAAATCAGACAGGGCAATGAGCAGTTCTTC; CDR3 protein: CASSQIRQGNEQFF
J gene: TRBJ1-2; clone size: few; D gene: TRBD1; V gene: TRBV7-9; CDR3 DNA: TGTGCCAGCAGCTTAGCGTCGACAGGGCCCCTAGGCTACACCTTC; CDR3 protein: CASSLASTGPLGYTF
J gene: TRBJ1-5; clone size: NA; D gene: TRBD1; V gene: TRBV7-2; CDR3 DNA: TGTGCCAGCACCCCCGGGGGGGGAGCACAGGGGAGTCAGCCCCAGCATTTT; CDR3 protein: CASTPGGGAQGSQPQHF
J gene: TRBJ1-2; clone size: few; D gene: TRBD1; V gene: TRBV14; CDR3 DNA: TGTGCCAGCAGCCAGACCGGGACAGCGTATGGCTACACCTTC; CDR3 protein: CASSQTGTAYGYTF
J gene: TRBJ2-5; clone size: NA; D gene: NA; V gene: TRBV7-8; CDR3 DNA: TGTGCCAGCAGTCCCCGGTCAGGGACACCGTACTTC; CDR3 protein: CASSPRSGTPYF
J gene: TRBJ2-3; clone size: NA; D gene: NA; V gene: TRBV27; CDR3 DNA: TGTGCCAGCAGTCAGACACTTCCCACAGATACGCAGTATTTT; CDR3 protein: CASSQTLPTDTQYF
J gene: TRBJ2-7; clone size: few; D gene: TRBD1; V gene: TRBV7-6; CDR3 DNA: TGTGCCAGCAGCCCCACGACAGGGGCCGCCACCGAGCAGTACTTC; CDR3 protein: CASSPTTGAATEQYF
J gene: TRBJ1-5; clone size: NA; D gene: TRBD1; V gene: TRBV5-1; CDR3 DNA: TGCGCCAGCAGCTTGGTAGGGGGCGGTCAGCCCCAGCATTTT; CDR3 protein: CASSLVGGGQPQHF
J gene: TRBJ2-1; clone size: NA; D gene: TRBD2; V gene: TRBV7-2; CDR3 DNA: TGTGCCAGCACCCCCGGGGGGACCAATTACAATGAGCAGTTCTTC; CDR3 protein: CASTPGGTNYNEQFF
J gene: TRBJ2-7; clone size: few; D gene: TRBD1; V gene: TRBV6-5; CDR3 DNA: TGTGCCAGCAGTTACTTCTCCGGGACAGTTTCCTACGAGCAGTACTTC; CDR3 protein: CASSYFSGTVSYEQYF
J gene: TRBJ1-4; clone size: few; D gene: NA; V gene: TRBV15; CDR3 DNA: TGTGCCACCAGCAGAGGGGGCGGTGAAAAACTGTTTTTT; CDR3 protein: CATSRGGGEKLFF
J gene: TRBJ2-3; clone size: few; D gene: TRBD1; V gene: TRBV18; CDR3 DNA: TGTGCCAGCTCACCACAGACAGGGATTAGCTTCTACACAGATACGCAGTATTTT; CDR3 protein: CASSPQTGISFYTDTQYF
J gene: TRBJ1-6; clone size: few; D gene: TRBD1; V gene: TRBV5-6; CDR3 DNA: TGTGCCAGCAGCTTGGCTCGACAGGGGGGGTCTGAGCGACGTTCACCCCTCCACTTT; CDR3 protein: CASSLARQGGSERRSPLHF
J gene: TRBJ2-6; clone size: few; D gene: NA; V gene: TRBV18; CDR3 DNA: TGTGCCAGCTCACCAGCGACAGGTTATGGCCTTGGGGCCAACGTCCTGACTTTC; CDR3 protein: CASSPATGYGLGANVLTF
J gene: TRBJ2-1; clone size: few; D gene: NA; V gene: TRBV5-1; CDR3 DNA: TGCGCCAGCAGCCTAACCCGGGACAATGAGCAGTTCTTC; CDR3 protein: CASSLTRDNEQFF
J gene: TRBJ1-1; clone size: NA; D gene: NA; V gene: TRBV6-1; CDR3 DNA: TGTGCCAGCAGGACGCGCGGGGGCACTGAAGCTTTCTTT; CDR3 protein: CASRTRGGTEAFF
J gene: TRBJ2-3; clone size: few; D gene: TRBD2; V gene: TRBV7-9; CDR3 DNA: TGTGCCAGCAGCTTGAGCGGGGTCACAGATACGCAGTATTTT; CDR3 protein: CASSLSGVTDTQYF
J gene: TRBJ2-3; clone size: NA; D gene: TRBD2; V gene: TRBV10-3; CDR3 DNA: TGTGCCATCAGTGAGTCCGGCACTAGCGGGGGGGCCTTGCTGACAGATACGCAGTATTTT; CDR3 protein: CAISESGTSGGALLTDTQYF
J gene: TRBJ1-5; clone size: few; D gene: TRBD1; V gene: TRBV19; CDR3 DNA: TGTGCCAGTAGACAGACAGGGGCCAGCAATCAGCCCCAGCATTTT; CDR3 protein: CASRQTGASNQPQHF
J gene: TRBJ1-2; clone size: NA; D gene: TRBD1; V gene: TRBV19; CDR3 DNA: TGTGCCAGTAGCGCTACGGGACAGAACTATGGCTACACCTTC; CDR3 protein: CASSATGQNYGYTF
J gene: TRBJ1-5; clone size: NA; D gene: TRBD1; V gene: TRBV7-2; CDR3 DNA: TGTGCCAGCTCGGGACAGGGGGGTCAGCCCCAGCATTTT; CDR3 protein: CASSGQGGQPQHF
J gene: TRBJ2-3; clone size: NA; D gene: TRBD2; V gene: TRBV7-8; CDR3 DNA: TGTGCCAGCAGCCCGTGGCTAGCGGGGGGAGATACGCAGTATTTT; CDR3 protein: CASSPWLAGGDTQYF
J gene: TRBJ2-7; clone size: NA; D gene: TRBD1; V gene: TRBV6-1; CDR3 DNA: TGTGCCAGCAGTGCCCGGGACAGGGCCCTTGAGCAGTACTTC; CDR3 protein: CASSARDRALEQYF
J gene: TRBJ2-1; clone size: NA; D gene: NA; V gene: TRBV6-5; CDR3 DNA: TGTGCCAGCACCTCCCCTTCGGGAAACAATGAGCAGTTCTTC; CDR3 protein: CASTSPSGNNEQFF
J gene: TRBJ1-2; clone size: NA; D gene: NA; V gene: TRBV7-9; CDR3 DNA: TGTGCCAGCAGCCGGGTGGCCTCCGGGGACTATGGCTACACCTTC; CDR3 protein: CASSRVASGDYGYTF
J gene: TRBJ2-1; clone size: NA; D gene: TRBD2; V gene: TRBV4-3; CDR3 DNA: TGCGCCAGCAGACGGGGACTAGCGGGGGTCCTGGGTGAGCAGTTCTTC; CDR3 protein: CASRRGLAGVLGEQFF
J gene: TRBJ2-3; clone size: few; D gene: TRBD2; V gene: TRBV10-2; CDR3 DNA: TGCGCCAGCAGTGCTGCGGGGGGGTCCACAGATACGCAGTATTTT; CDR3 protein: CASSAAGGSTDTQYF
J gene: TRBJ2-7; clone size: many; D gene: NA; V gene: TRBV7-9; CDR3 DNA: TGTGCCAGCAGCTTAGGGGCCGTACAGTACTTC; CDR3 protein: CASSLGAVQYF
J gene: TRBJ1-5; clone size: NA; D gene: TRBD1; V gene: TRBV12-5; CDR3 DNA: TGTGCTAGTGGTCCCGGACAGGTCGAGCCGCCCCAGCATTTT; CDR3 protein: CASGPGQVEPPQHF
J gene: TRBJ1-6; clone size: NA; D gene: TRBD1; V gene: TRBV6-5; CDR3 DNA: TGTGCCAGTGGGACAGGGGATTCACCCCTCCACTTT; CDR3 protein: CASGTGDSPLHF
J gene: TRBJ1-2; clone size: NA; D gene: NA; V gene: TRBV5-1; CDR3 DNA: TGCGCCAGCAGCTTGGCAGGGTCGGAGGGCTACACCTTC; CDR3 protein: CASSLAGSEGYTF
J gene: TRBJ1-1; clone size: NA; D gene: TRBD1; V gene: TRBV5-4; CDR3 DNA: TGTGCCAGCTCGCCTTCCAAACAGGGGACCAACACTGAAGCTTTCTTT; CDR3 protein: CASSPSKQGTNTEAFF
J gene: TRBJ2-2; clone size: few; D gene: NA; V gene: TRBV19; CDR3 DNA: TGTGCCAGTAGTAAACGGATGACATCCCAGAACACCGGGGAGCTGTTTTTT; CDR3 protein: CASSKRMTSQNTGELFF